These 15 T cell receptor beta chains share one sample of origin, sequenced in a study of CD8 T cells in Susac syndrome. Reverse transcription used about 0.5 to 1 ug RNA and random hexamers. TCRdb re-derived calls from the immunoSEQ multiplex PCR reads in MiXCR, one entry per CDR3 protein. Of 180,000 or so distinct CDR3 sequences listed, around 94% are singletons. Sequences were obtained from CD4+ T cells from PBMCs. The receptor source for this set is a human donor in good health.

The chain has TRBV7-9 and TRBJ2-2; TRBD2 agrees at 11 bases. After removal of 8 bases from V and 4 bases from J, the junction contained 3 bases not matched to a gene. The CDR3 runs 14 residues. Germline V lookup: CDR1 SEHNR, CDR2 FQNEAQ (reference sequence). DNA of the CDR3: TGTGCCAGCTCCGGGACTAGCGGCACCGGGGAGCTGTTTTTT. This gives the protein CASSGTSGTGELFF. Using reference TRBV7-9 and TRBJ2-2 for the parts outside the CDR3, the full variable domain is DTGVSQNPRHKITKRGQNVTFRCDPISEHNRLYWYRQTLGQGPEFLTYFQNEAQLEKSRLLSDRFSAERPKGSFSTLEIQRTEQGDSAMYLCASSGTSGTGELFFGEGSRLTVL.

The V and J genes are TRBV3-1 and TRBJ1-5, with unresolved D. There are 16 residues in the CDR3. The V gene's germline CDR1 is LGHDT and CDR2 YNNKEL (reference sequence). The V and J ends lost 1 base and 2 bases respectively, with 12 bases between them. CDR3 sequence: CASSQGNSHGNQPQHF. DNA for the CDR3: TGTGCCAGCAGCCAAGGGAACAGCCACGGCAATCAGCCCCAGCATTTT.

The CDR3: CSASKGRVAGELFF. In DNA form, the CDR3 reads TGCAGTGCTAGTAAGGGTCGGGTAGCCGGGGAGCTGTTTTTT. The chain has TRBV20-1 and TRBJ2-2, with D uncertain. Trimming removed 3 bases at V and 6 bases at J, with 14 bases between. The CDR3 sequence is 14 residues long. From germline, CDR1 is DFQATT and CDR2 SNEGSKA (reference sequence).

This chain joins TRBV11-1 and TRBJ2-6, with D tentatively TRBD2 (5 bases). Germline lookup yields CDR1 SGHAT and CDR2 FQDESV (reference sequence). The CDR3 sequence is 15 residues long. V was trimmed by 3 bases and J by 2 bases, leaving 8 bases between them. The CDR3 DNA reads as TGTGCCAGCAGCTTCCCCGGGGCTGGGGCCAACGTCCTGACTTTC. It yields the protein CASSFPGAGANVLTF. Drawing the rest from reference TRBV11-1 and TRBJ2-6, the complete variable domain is EAEVAQSPRYKITEKSQAVAFWCDPISGHATLYWYRQILGQGPELLVQFQDESVVDDSQLPKDRFSAERLKGVDSTLKIQPAELGDSAMYLCASSFPGAGANVLTFGAGSRLTVL.

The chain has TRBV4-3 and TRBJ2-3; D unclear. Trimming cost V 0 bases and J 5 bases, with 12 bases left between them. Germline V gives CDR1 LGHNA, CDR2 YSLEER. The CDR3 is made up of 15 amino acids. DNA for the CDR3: TGCGCCAGCAGCCAAGATGAGGCCGCTGGAGATACGCAGTATTTT. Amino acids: CASSQDEAAGDTQYF.

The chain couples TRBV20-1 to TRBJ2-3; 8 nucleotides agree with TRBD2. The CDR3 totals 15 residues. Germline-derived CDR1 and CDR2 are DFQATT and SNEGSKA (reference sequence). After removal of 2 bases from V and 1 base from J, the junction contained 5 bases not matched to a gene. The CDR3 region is CSARSGGARTDTQYF. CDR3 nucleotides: TGCAGTGCTAGATCCGGGGGGGCTCGCACAGATACGCAGTATTTT.

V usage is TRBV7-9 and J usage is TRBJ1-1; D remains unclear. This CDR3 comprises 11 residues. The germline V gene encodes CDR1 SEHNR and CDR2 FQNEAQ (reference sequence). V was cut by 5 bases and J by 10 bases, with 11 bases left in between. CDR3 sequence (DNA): TGTGCCAGCAGCGCGATGGGAGGAGCTTTCTTT. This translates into CASSAMGGAFF. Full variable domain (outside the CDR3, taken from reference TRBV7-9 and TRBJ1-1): DTGVSQNPRHKITKRGQNVTFRCDPISEHNRLYWYRQTLGQGPEFLTYFQNEAQLEKSRLLSDRFSAERPKGSFSTLEIQRTEQGDSAMYLCASSAMGGAFFGQGTRLTVV.

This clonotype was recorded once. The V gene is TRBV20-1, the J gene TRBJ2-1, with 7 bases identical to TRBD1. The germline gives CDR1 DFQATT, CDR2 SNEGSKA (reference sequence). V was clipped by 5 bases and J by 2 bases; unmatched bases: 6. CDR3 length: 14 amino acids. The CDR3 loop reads CSAPAQGTYNEQFF. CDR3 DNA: TGCAGTGCTCCCGCACAGGGGACCTACAATGAGCAGTTCTTC.

The CDR3 loop reads CASSERTSPLHF. The CDR3, as DNA: TGTGCCAGTAGTGAGAGGACTTCACCCCTCCACTTT. The genes are TRBV19 and TRBJ1-6; D is ambiguous. This CDR3 is 12 amino acids long. Per the germline V gene, CDR1 is LNHDA and CDR2 is SQIVND (reference sequence). Trimming stripped 5 bases from V and 9 bases from J, with 8 bases between.

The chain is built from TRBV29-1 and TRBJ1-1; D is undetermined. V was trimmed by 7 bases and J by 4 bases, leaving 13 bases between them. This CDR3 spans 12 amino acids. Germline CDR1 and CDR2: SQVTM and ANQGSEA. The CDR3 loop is CSATRQTTEAFF. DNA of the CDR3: TGCAGCGCTACCCGTCAGACCACTGAAGCTTTCTTT.

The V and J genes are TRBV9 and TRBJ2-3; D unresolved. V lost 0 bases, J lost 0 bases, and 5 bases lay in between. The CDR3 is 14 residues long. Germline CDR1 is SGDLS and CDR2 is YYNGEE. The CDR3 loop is CASSVDASTDTQYF. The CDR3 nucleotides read TGTGCCAGCAGCGTAGACGCTAGCACAGATACGCAGTATTTT.

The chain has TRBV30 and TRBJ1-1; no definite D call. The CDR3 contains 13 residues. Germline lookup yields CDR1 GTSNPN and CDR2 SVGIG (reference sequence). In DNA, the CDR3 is TGTGCAATCAAGCCGGGAGCGAACACTGAAGCTTTCTTT. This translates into CAIKPGANTEAFF. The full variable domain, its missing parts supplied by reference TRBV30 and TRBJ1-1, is SQTIHQWPATLVQPVGSPLSLECTVEGTSNPNLYWYRQAAGRGLQLLFYSVGIGQISSEVPQNLSASRPQDRQFILSSKKLLLSDSGFYLCAIKPGANTEAFFGQGTRLTVV.

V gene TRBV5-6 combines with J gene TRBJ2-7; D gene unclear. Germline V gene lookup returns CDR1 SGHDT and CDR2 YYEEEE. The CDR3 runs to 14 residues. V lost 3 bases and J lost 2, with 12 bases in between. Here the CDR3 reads CASSSPGLTYEQYF. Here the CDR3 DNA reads TGTGCCAGCAGCTCCCCGGGCCTAACCTACGAGCAGTACTTC.

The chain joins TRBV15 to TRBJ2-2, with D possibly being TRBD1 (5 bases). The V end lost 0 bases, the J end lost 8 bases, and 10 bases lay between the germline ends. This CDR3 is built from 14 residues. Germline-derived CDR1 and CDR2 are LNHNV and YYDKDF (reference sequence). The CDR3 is CATSRETAMGELFF. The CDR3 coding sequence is TGTGCCACCAGCAGAGAGACAGCCATGGGGGAGCTGTTTTTT.

CDR3 loop: CSVEGQNTGELFF. CDR3 nucleotide sequence: TGCAGCGTTGAAGGTCAGAACACCGGGGAGCTGTTTTTT. The rearrangement uses TRBV29-1 and TRBJ2-2; D not certain. The V gene lost 1 base and the J gene lost 1 base, with 4 bases spanning the gap. Germline CDR1 and CDR2: SQVTM and ANQGSEA. The CDR3 has 13 amino acids.